The present T cell receptor beta chain was sequenced within a study of naive and memory T cell subsets. On this clonotype: Its antigen remains unidentified.

Notes on the study in general: In CD4 and CD8 cells, diversity dropped from naive through EMRA. Naive repertoires, especially CD8, held a few larger clonotypes, possibly memory cells re-expressing CD45RA.

The beta constant-region primer was an equimolar mix of two oligonucleotides covering TRBC1 and TRBC2. Nested alpha and beta constant-region primers with the SP2 primer drove four PCR rounds on ligated cDNA. TCRdb re-called the UMI-ligation and nested PCR reads with MiXCR, one entry per CDR3 protein. The data contain under 150,000 distinct CDR3 sequences, roughly a fifth of them singletons. CD4 T cells were positively selected, then CD8 T cells from the CD4-negative fraction. Four subsets defined by CD45RA and CD27 were sorted after CD3, CD4, CD8 and live/dead staining. Germline V CDR1 and CDR2: LGHDT, YNNKEL (reference sequence). This CDR3 comprises 14 residues. V lost 2 bases, J lost 6 bases, and 11 bases lay in between.

The specimen was naive CD8+ T cells from blood. The source of this sequence is a human donor in good health. V is TRBV3-1 and J is TRBJ2-1; D is unclear. CDR3 nucleotides: TGTGCCAGCAGCCAAAGAAGCAAGGGCAATGAGCAGTTCTTC. Translation: CASSQRSKGNEQFF.